This T cell receptor (beta chain) is from a study of blood T cell repertoires in COVID-19. Study-wide context: The analysed material was cDNA or gDNA that came from T cells, B-cell-depleted T cells, or PBMCs.

There are 13 residues in the CDR3. V lost 6 bases to trimming and J lost 0 bases, with 8 bases between them. Germline V gene lookup returns CDR1 LNHDA and CDR2 SQIVND (reference sequence). Sequenced by immunoSEQ multiplex PCR; TCRdb stores in-frame clones only, minus some. Of some 270,000 clones listed, 70% to 90% are singletons. Enrollees, roughly 18 to 89 years old, lived in approximately 25 US areas. Grouping used clinical history reported by participants in a survey and questionnaire. The sequenced sample was PBMCs or T cells enriched from blood (not recorded which). This clonotype was sampled from a woman aged 45-60 years with acute COVID-19. The chain has TRBV19 and TRBJ1-2, with D possibly being TRBD1 (5 bases). CDR3 sequence (DNA): TGTGCCAGTAGAGGGGCCTCTAACTATGGCTACACCTTC. This translates into CASRGASNYGYTF.